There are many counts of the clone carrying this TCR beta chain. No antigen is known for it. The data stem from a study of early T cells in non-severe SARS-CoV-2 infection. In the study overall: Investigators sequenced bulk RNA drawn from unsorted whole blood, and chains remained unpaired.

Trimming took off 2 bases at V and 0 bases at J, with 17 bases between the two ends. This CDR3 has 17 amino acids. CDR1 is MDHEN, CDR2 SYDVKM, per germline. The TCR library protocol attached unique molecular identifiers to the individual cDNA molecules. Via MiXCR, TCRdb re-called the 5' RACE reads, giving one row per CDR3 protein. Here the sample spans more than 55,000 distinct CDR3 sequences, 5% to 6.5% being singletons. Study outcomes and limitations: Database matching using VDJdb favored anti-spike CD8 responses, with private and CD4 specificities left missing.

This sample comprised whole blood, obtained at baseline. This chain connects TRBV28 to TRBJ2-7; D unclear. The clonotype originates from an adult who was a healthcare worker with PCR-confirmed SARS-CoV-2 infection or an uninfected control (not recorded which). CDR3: CASSLDRIDPYSYEQYF. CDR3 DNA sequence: TGTGCCAGCAGTTTAGACCGTATAGACCCCTACTCCTACGAGCAGTACTTC.